The next 18 T cell receptor beta chains were all read from a single sample in a study of T-cell reconstitution after alpha-beta-depleted transplantation in children. Unique molecular identifiers were used in preparing the TCRbeta library. TCRdb redid the calling of the PCR reads with MiXCR, one entry per CDR3 protein. The repertoire holds approximately 520,000 distinct CDR3 sequences, roughly 11% seen once, with 11% to 15% in the top ten. The specimen comprised PBMCs, mostly from graft donor cells, sampled 180 days after TCRalphabeta/CD19-depleted stem cell transplant. The receptors derive from a female patient aged 2 to 10 who had a stem cell transplant for aplastic anemia, so the T cells may come from the graft donor.

This clonotype showed up many times. The chain recombines TRBV27 with TRBJ2-3; 7 nucleotides agree with TRBD1. Germline CDR1 reads MNHEY; CDR2 reads SMNVEV (reference sequence). This CDR3 has 16 amino acids. With 0 bases clipped from V and 3 bases from J, the junction kept 6 bases outside the gene matches. The CDR3, as DNA: TGTGCCAGCAGTTTATCGGCAGGGGGACGGACAGATACGCAGTATTTT. As protein: CASSLSAGGRTDTQYF.

The gene calls are TRBV11-2 and TRBJ2-2; D gene uncertain. The CDR3 consists of 17 residues. Germline V gene data show CDR1 as SGHAT and CDR2 as FQNNGV. V dropped 10 bases and J dropped 5 bases, with 26 bases sitting between them. DNA for the CDR3: TGTGCCACCCGATCCCTCTGGGGATCGCAGAAGACCGGGGAGCTGTTTTTT. Protein: CATRSLWGSQKTGELFF.

This clonotype was seen ten or more times. CDR3 region: CASSFPLAGGLNEQFF. The CDR3 DNA follows: TGTGCCAGCAGTTTTCCACTAGCGGGAGGCTTGAATGAGCAGTTCTTC. This chain joins TRBV28 and TRBJ2-1; 12 bases align to TRBD2. With 3 bases clipped from V and 7 bases from J, the junction kept 7 bases outside the gene matches. Germline lookup yields CDR1 MDHEN and CDR2 SYDVKM. The CDR3 sequence is 16 residues long.

The chain recombines TRBV28 with TRBJ2-4; 7 nucleotides agree with TRBD1. From germline, CDR1 is MDHEN and CDR2 SYDVKM. CDR3 length: 15 amino acids. Unmatched junction bases numbered 5, after V lost 6 bases and J lost 0 bases. The CDR3: CASSDRALAKNIQYF. The CDR3 DNA follows: TGTGCCAGCAGCGACAGGGCCCTAGCCAAAAACATTCAGTACTTC.

The chain recombines TRBV29-1 with TRBJ2-5, with D hard to call. CDR3 size: 13 residues. CDR1 SQVTM and CDR2 ANQGSEA come from the germline V gene. V was clipped by 4 bases and J by 1 base, with 10 bases between them. Here the CDR3 DNA reads TGCAGCGTTGCAGGTCGGGCCCAAGAGACCCAGTACTTC. Its translation is CSVAGRAQETQYF.

The chain is built from TRBV7-9 and TRBJ2-7, with TRBD1 identical over 8 bases. The germline gives CDR1 SEHNR, CDR2 FQNEAQ (reference sequence). CDR3 length equals 16 residues. V was clipped by 1 base and J by 4 bases; unmatched bases: 9. The CDR3 protein is CASSLGSGTGRYEQYV. The DNA for the CDR3 is TGTGCCAGCAGCTTAGGGTCAGGGACAGGACGATACGAGCAGTACGTC.

This clonotype showed up just a few times. This rearrangement joins TRBV6-2 or TRBV6-3 to TRBJ2-1; no reliable D call. CDR3 length: 12 amino acids. Germline V gene lookup returns CDR1 MNHEY and CDR2 SVGEGT. V shed 5 bases and J shed 5 bases, with 7 bases lying between them. The CDR3 DNA is TGTGCCAGCAGTGACCCGGACAATGAGCAGTTCTTC. Its translation: CASSDPDNEQFF.

In its sample, this clonotype was seen many times. The rearrangement joins TRBV6-2 or TRBV6-3 to TRBJ2-1; 8 bases line up with TRBD2. The CDR3 spans 16 residues. Per germline, CDR1 MNHEY and CDR2 SVGEGT. V lost 2 bases, J lost 3 bases, and 6 bases stayed unmatched. The CDR3 here is CASSYRTSGSYNEQFF. The CDR3 DNA sequence: TGTGCCAGCAGTTACCGAACCAGCGGGAGCTACAATGAGCAGTTCTTC.

The rearrangement links TRBV28 to TRBJ2-3; D perhaps matches TRBD1 (5 bases). Between the trimmed V and J ends, which lost 2 bases and 13 bases, there was a span of 16 bases. The CDR3 sequence is 13 residues long. Per the germline V gene, CDR1 is MDHEN and CDR2 is SYDVKM. The CDR3 loop is CASSLPTRPREYF. In nucleotides, the CDR3 is TGTGCCAGCAGTTTACCGACAAGGCCCAGGGAGTATTTT.

This clonotype was seen more than once but under ten times. The V call is TRBV5-5, the J call TRBJ2-1; D ambiguous. Germline CDR1 reads SGHKS; CDR2 reads YYEKEE (reference sequence). This CDR3 spans 16 amino acids. Trimming took off 0 bases at V and 8 bases at J, with 18 bases between the two ends. The CDR3 DNA is TGTGCCAGCAGCTTGGGACCACTGGCCTTAGGGCATGAGCAGTTCTTC. It yields the protein CASSLGPLALGHEQFF.

This sequence joins TRBV20-1 and TRBJ2-7; D unresolved. Germline V lookup: CDR1 DFQATT, CDR2 SNEGSKA (reference sequence). The V and J ends lost 6 bases and 3 bases respectively, with 15 bases between them. This CDR3 comprises 13 residues. CDR3 amino acids: CSAPQTSVYEQYF. The CDR3 nucleotides are TGCAGTGCCCCGCAGACTTCAGTCTACGAGCAGTACTTC.

About this clonotype: A read error may produce the germline difference seen at one junction end. The CDR3, as DNA: TGTGCCAGCAGTCCCCAGGTTTGGCGGGAGAATTCCAAAAACAGTCAGTACTTC. Amino acid sequence: CASSPQVWRENSKNSQYF. V usage is TRBV27 and J usage is TRBJ2-4; 7 bases align to TRBD2. Germline CDR1 MNHEY, CDR2 SMNVEV (reference sequence). This CDR3 is built from 18 residues.

This clonotype was seen only a few times. The chain couples TRBV28 to TRBJ2-1; the match to TRBD2 covers 12 bases. This CDR3 has 17 residues. The germline V gene encodes CDR1 MDHEN and CDR2 SYDVKM. V shed 6 bases and J 5 bases; nucleotides not matched to a gene: 11. CDR3 protein: CASSPGGLAGVNNEQFF. The CDR3 DNA sequence: TGTGCCAGCAGCCCGGGGGGACTAGCGGGCGTTAACAATGAGCAGTTCTTC. Combining the CDR3 with reference TRBV28 and TRBJ2-1 gives the whole variable domain DVKVTQSSRYLVKRTGEKVFLECVQDMDHENMFWYRQDPGLGLRLIYFSYDVKMKEKGDIPEGYSVSREKKERFSLILESASTNQTSMYLCASSPGGLAGVNNEQFFGPGTRLTVL.

This clonotype was detected ten times or more. The rearrangement links TRBV12-3 or TRBV12-4 to TRBJ1-6; D not resolved. The CDR3 is 14 residues long. Trimming took off 5 bases at V and 3 bases at J, with 8 bases between the two ends. The CDR3 protein is CASSRTNYNSPLHF. Here the CDR3 DNA reads TGTGCCAGCAGTCGGACCAACTATAATTCACCCCTCCACTTT.

In its sample, this clonotype was seen many times. V and J are TRBV10-3 and TRBJ2-7, with D uncertain. The CDR3 is 20 residues long. Germline V CDR1 and CDR2: ENHRY, SYGVKD. Trimming took off 3 bases at V and 2 bases at J, with 29 bases between the two ends. The CDR3 DNA is TGTGCCATCAGTGACCCCCCGACGGTTGCGGAAAAGGTCTCACCCTACGAGCAGTACTTC. It translates to CAISDPPTVAEKVSPYEQYF.

This clonotype was found a few times. As DNA, the CDR3 is TGTGCCAGTTTCCCCTGGGACTCCGGGCCCGGTGAGCAGTTCTTC. It yields the protein CASFPWDSGPGEQFF. The chain has TRBV6-1 and TRBJ2-1, with D possibly matching TRBD2 (6 bases). CDR1 is MNHNS, CDR2 SASEGT, per germline. Trimming shortened V by 9 bases and J by 9 bases, and 24 bases separated the two germline ends. There are 15 residues in the CDR3.

V and J are TRBV5-1 and TRBJ2-3, with 7 positions matching TRBD2. This CDR3 is built from 15 residues. V shed 5 bases, J shed 3 bases, and the junction held 9 bases outside the gene matches. Germline CDR1 SGHRS, CDR2 YFSETQ. CDR3 in amino acids: CASRERTRGTDTQYF. DNA of the CDR3: TGCGCCAGCAGGGAACGGACTAGAGGTACAGATACGCAGTATTTT.

This clonotype occurred a few times. The chain combines TRBV19 with TRBJ1-5, with D tentatively TRBD1 (5 bases). V was cut by 5 bases and J by 1 base, with 12 bases left in between. CDR1 is LNHDA, CDR2 SQIVND, per germline (reference sequence). CDR3 length equals 15 residues. In nucleotides, the CDR3 is TGTGCCAGTAGTCCGATCCGGGACAGCAATCAGCCCCAGCATTTT. Its protein product is CASSPIRDSNQPQHF.